Listed here are 6 T cell receptor beta chains from one sample, sequenced in a study of cytomegalovirus exposure and HLA in healthy donors (TCRdb year 2017). Library creation used the immunoSEQ multiplex PCR assay. A mixture of 60 forward primers for TCR Vbeta segments and 13 reverse primers for TCR Jbeta segments was used in the multiplex PCR. Held by TCRdb, this immuneACCESS table contains in-frame sequences only and omits some clones. Under half of the omission traces to an unresolved V gene where checked; the cause of the rest is unknown. In this sample the table shows about 71,000 clones, 70% of which occur a single time. Roughly 10% of the sample lies in the top ten. The sequencing sample was made of PBMCs. The receptor source for this set is a woman between 50 and 59 years old in good health and CMV-seropositive.

This clone was seen more than once but under ten times. V is TRBV11-2 and J is TRBJ2-2; D not certain. Trimming removed 0 bases from V and 3 bases from J, with 8 bases in between. The CDR3 contains 15 residues. Per the germline V gene, CDR1 is SGHAT and CDR2 is FQNNGV. The CDR3 is CASSLEVWHTGELFF. The CDR3 nucleotides are TGTGCCAGCAGCTTAGAAGTCTGGCACACCGGGGAGCTGTTTTTT.

This rearrangement joins TRBV27 to TRBJ1-1, with a weak D call TRBD1 (5 bases). Deletions cut 5 bases from V and 4 bases from J, with 11 bases between. This CDR3 region has 13 residues. CDR1 is MNHEY, CDR2 SMNVEV, per germline (reference sequence). The CDR3 loop is CASSLPGGTEAFF. Here the CDR3 DNA reads TGTGCCAGCAGTCTCCCGGGGGGCACTGAAGCTTTCTTT.

CDR3 nucleotide sequence: TGTGCCAGCAGTTCCGTAGACAGGGATCGTCAGCCCCAGCATTTT. It yields the protein CASSSVDRDRQPQHF. This sequence joins TRBV28 and TRBJ1-5; 7 bases are shared with TRBD1. Germline-derived CDR1 and CDR2 are MDHEN and SYDVKM. V lost 4 bases to trimming and J lost 6 bases; unmatched junction nucleotides: 9. The CDR3 is 15 amino acids.

V gene TRBV7-2 combines with J gene TRBJ2-7; the D is unclear. Germline lookup yields CDR1 SGHTA and CDR2 FQGNSA. The CDR3 sequence is 15 residues long. Trimming took off 0 bases at V and 5 bases at J, with 14 bases between the two ends. The CDR3, as DNA: TGTGCCAGCAGCTTAGCGCCTCTGACGACTCACGAGCAGTACTTC. This translates into CASSLAPLTTHEQYF.

The chain links TRBV11-2 to TRBJ2-5; TRBD1 might be the D (6 bases). The CDR3 loop spans 14 amino acids. V was trimmed by 2 bases and J by 3 bases, leaving 10 bases between them. The germline CDR1 and CDR2 sequences are SGHAT and FQNNGV. The CDR3 DNA reads as TGTGCCAGCAGCTTACCCAGGGGAGAAGAGACCCAGTACTTC. This encodes CASSLPRGEETQYF.

The CDR3 protein is CASSSTGSSEQFF. CDR3 in DNA: TGTGCCAGCAGCTCTACAGGGAGCAGTGAGCAGTTCTTC. V gene TRBV11-3 combines with J gene TRBJ2-1; maybe TRBD1 (6 bases). The germline V gene has CDR1 SGHNT and CDR2 YENEEA. V lost 4 bases to trimming and J lost 9 bases, with 13 bases between them. The CDR3 has 13 residues.